The entry that follows covers one T cell receptor (beta chain) sequence. Its antigen is unidentified. The entry originates in a study of T cell responses to AZD1222 COVID-19 vaccine. The CDR3 has 13 amino acids. Trimming removed 6 bases from V and 0 bases from J, with 8 bases in between. Looked up from germline, CDR1 is MNHEY and CDR2 is SVGEGT. Study outcomes and limitations: CD4 TCRs covered the whole spike, strongest at regions 160-218 and 743-854. Females outnumbered males among donors, who were mostly white British; clonal diversity was possibly underestimated. At baseline, just a handful of AZD1222 recipients tested seropositive. Within unmutated variant regions lay the reported targets of nearly half of spike-specific TCRs.

Using immunoSEQ multiplex PCR, the repertoire was profiled, and TCRdb retains in-frame clones only, with some absent. Of 110,000 to 150,000 clones listed, about 93% are singletons. The TCR was taken from an adult in good health. The chain recombines TRBV6-2 or TRBV6-3 with TRBJ1-1; D gene unclear. The specimen comprised peripheral blood, sampled on day 0 of AZD1222 vaccination. CDR3 sequence reads: CASRPTVNTEAFF. The DNA of the CDR3 is TGTGCCAGCAGGCCTACAGTGAACACTGAAGCTTTCTTT.